Shown below are 15 T cell receptor beta chains from a single sample sequenced in a study of T cell repertoires in cytomegalovirus infection. TCRdb reprocessed the reads with MiXCR, giving one entry per CDR3 protein. The table shows more than 500,000 distinct CDR3 sequences, with about 15% occurring only once. Sequenced sample: CD8+ T cells from PBMCs. These receptor sequences come from a human donor in good health (CMV status not recorded). Some clones in this sample may be carry-over from other donors' samples.

For this clonotype: Since a much larger clone is just one base distant, this may be a read error. The CDR3 end shows no conserved phenylalanine or tryptophan, and so a read error is likely. The V call is TRBV10-3, the J call TRBJ2-5, with 9 bases matching TRBD2. CDR3 size: 16 residues. Germline values: CDR1 ENHRY, CDR2 SYGVKD. Unmatched junction bases numbered 10, after V lost 3 bases and J lost 5 bases. CDR3 in amino acids: CAISEGSGGRRETQYL. CDR3 sequence (DNA): TGTGCCATCAGTGAAGGTAGCGGGGGCCGCCGGGAGACCCAGTACTTA.

Only a few counts were recorded for this clonotype. The chain combines TRBV12-3 or TRBV12-4 with TRBJ2-3; D gene ambiguous. The CDR3 is 17 amino acids. Trimming removed 1 base at V and 8 bases at J, with 22 bases between. CDR3 sequence (DNA): TGTGCCAGCAGTTTAGACTACGACGAGCTACCCTTGGGTACGCAGTATTTT. Translation: CASSLDYDELPLGTQYF.

This clonotype has only a few counts. The chain joins TRBV14 to TRBJ2-7, with D unclear. Trimming pared 0 bases from V and 0 bases from J, leaving 9 bases between. CDR3 length: 15 residues. Germline lookup yields CDR1 SGHDN and CDR2 FVKESK. This chain's CDR3 is CASSQEGFYSYEQYF. The CDR3 DNA follows: TGTGCCAGCAGCCAAGAAGGATTTTACTCCTACGAGCAGTACTTC.

This clonotype was seen ten or more times. V usage is TRBV27 and J usage is TRBJ2-7; D call uncertain. The V and J ends lost 5 bases and 2 bases respectively, with 10 bases between them. The CDR3 totals 13 residues. Per germline, CDR1 MNHEY and CDR2 SMNVEV (reference sequence). The CDR3 reads CASSPHGPYEQYF. CDR3 nucleotides: TGTGCCAGCAGTCCCCACGGGCCCTACGAGCAGTACTTC.

This clonotype has just a few counts. The chain carries TRBV27 and TRBJ1-1, with no clear D. Germline loops: CDR1 MNHEY, CDR2 SMNVEV (reference sequence). The CDR3 sequence is 14 residues long. Trimming took 4 bases from V and 6 from J, leaving 15 bases between them. The CDR3 region is CASSSTSFNAEAFF. The CDR3 nucleotides are TGTGCCAGCAGTTCTACTTCCTTTAATGCTGAAGCTTTCTTT.

This clonotype showed up many times. The chain recombines TRBV11-2 with TRBJ2-2; either TRBD1 or TRBD2 may fit D (6 bases each). Per germline, CDR1 SGHAT and CDR2 FQNNGV. This CDR3 contains 14 residues. Trimming left V 1 base short and J 8 bases short, with 11 bases between. CDR3 amino acids: CASSLGGAPGELFF. The CDR3 region has the DNA TGTGCCAGCAGCTTAGGGGGGGCGCCGGGGGAGCTGTTTTTT.

This clonotype has a count of ten or more. The rearrangement links TRBV6-5 to TRBJ2-3; 7 bases match TRBD2. V lost 5 bases, J lost 4 bases, and 12 bases stayed unmatched. CDR3 length: 16 residues. The V gene's germline CDR1 is MNHEY and CDR2 SVGAGI. CDR3 protein: CASSPDVAGASDTQYF. The CDR3 DNA follows: TGTGCCAGCAGTCCCGACGTTGCGGGAGCATCAGATACGCAGTATTTT.

The rearrangement joins TRBV6-5 to TRBJ2-1; D may match TRBD1 or TRBD2 (5 bases each). Per germline, CDR1 MNHEY and CDR2 SVGAGI. This CDR3 has 16 residues. V dropped 5 bases and J dropped 0 bases, with 14 bases sitting between them. CDR3: CASSELGESSYNEQFF. DNA for the CDR3: TGTGCCAGCAGTGAACTGGGGGAGAGCTCCTACAATGAGCAGTTCTTC.

This clonotype showed up just a few times. CDR3 sequence: CASSQDLGALYNEQFF. In DNA form, the CDR3 reads TGTGCCAGCAGCCAAGATCTGGGGGCCCTTTACAATGAGCAGTTCTTC. The rearrangement joins TRBV14 to TRBJ2-1; D is possibly TRBD1 (6 bases). V was cut by 0 bases and J by 4 bases, with 13 bases left in between. Germline CDR1 reads SGHDN; CDR2 reads FVKESK. This CDR3 spans 16 amino acids.

The chain uses TRBV20-1 and TRBJ1-1, with 9 bases identical to TRBD1. Germline loops: CDR1 DFQATT, CDR2 SNEGSKA (reference sequence). The ends lost 3 bases at V and 4 bases at J; junction bases unmatched: 3. The CDR3 is 13 residues long. CDR3 protein: CSARTGGFTEAFF. CDR3 nucleotide sequence: TGCAGTGCTAGGACAGGGGGATTCACTGAAGCTTTCTTT.

This clonotype was seen ten or more times. This CDR3 is CASSGDRGTGEKLFF. For the CDR3, the DNA is TGTGCCAGCAGCGGTGACAGGGGGACTGGGGAAAAACTGTTTTTT. The chain combines TRBV7-6 with TRBJ1-4, with 9 positions matching TRBD1. Germline assignment: CDR1 SGHVS and CDR2 FNYEAQ. Germline trimming cut 5 bases from V and 8 bases from J; bases unmatched to any gene: 9. There are 15 residues in the CDR3. Drawing the rest from reference TRBV7-6 and TRBJ1-4, the complete variable domain is GAGVSQSPRYKVTKRGQDVALRCDPISGHVSLYWYRQALGQGPEFLTYFNYEAQQDKSGLPNDRFSAERPEGSISTLTIQRTEQRDSAMYRCASSGDRGTGEKLFFGSGTQLSVL.

This clonotype was counted many times. The V gene is TRBV7-8, the J gene TRBJ2-1, with 7 positions matching TRBD1. With V trimmed by 2 bases and J by 9 bases, 4 bases remained unmatched. This CDR3 region has 13 residues. CDR1 is SGHVS, CDR2 FQNEAQ, per germline. CDR3 loop: CASSLTGDSEQFF. CDR3 bases: TGTGCCAGCAGCTTAACCGGGGACAGTGAGCAGTTCTTC.

This clonotype has ten or more counts. The chain links TRBV6-2 or TRBV6-3 to TRBJ1-2; possibly TRBD1 for D (6 bases). The germline V and J ends were trimmed by 5 bases and 6 bases, with 19 bases remaining between them. This CDR3 has 15 amino acids. CDR1 MNHEY and CDR2 SVGEGT come from the germline V gene. Here the CDR3 reads CASSPRLSGADGYTF. The DNA for the CDR3 is TGTGCCAGCAGTCCACGGTTATCGGGGGCGGATGGCTACACCTTC.

The chain employs TRBV5-1 and TRBJ1-5; tentatively, D is TRBD1 (5 bases). Germline CDR1 is SGHRS and CDR2 is YFSETQ. This CDR3 spans 15 amino acids. Trimming shortened V by 0 bases and J by 7 bases, and 14 bases separated the two germline ends. CDR3: CASSLGAQGGQPQHF. CDR3 nucleotide sequence: TGCGCCAGCAGCTTGGGGGCTCAGGGAGGCCAGCCCCAGCATTTT.

V gene TRBV7-9 combines with J gene TRBJ1-2, with unresolved D. CDR1 SEHNR and CDR2 FQNEAQ come from the germline V gene (reference sequence). The CDR3 sequence is 15 residues long. The ends were cut back, 5 bases at V and 2 bases at J, with 15 bases in the middle. CDR3 nucleotides: TGTGCCAGCAGCCCCGGTAGCTTCCAAAACTATGGCTACACCTTC. It yields the protein CASSPGSFQNYGYTF.